What follows describes a single T cell receptor beta chain. Its antigen is still unknown. Base-call qualities are not available, and no considerably larger clone is one nucleotide away. This entry is derived from a study of T-cell memory formation after mild COVID-19 (dated by TCRdb to the early 2020s). Regarding the study in general: TCR sequence clusters from the two donors were found to be largely donor specific. In a couple of donors, T-cell clones that expanded and contracted after mild COVID-19 were tracked by sequencing TCRalpha and TCRbeta repertoires over time. The cohort was made up of two young adult volunteers, one female and one male, who were previously healthy. Results and caveats for the whole study, not just this receptor: Only a couple of mild cases were covered in the study, and larger cohorts including severe cases with pre-infection samples were considered necessary. Contracting CD4+ clones appeared mostly in the CM and EM memory subsets, whereas CD8+ clones were enriched in EMRA. The detection of some responding clones in pre-infection memory suggests that pre-existing cross-reactive memory T cells joined the SARS-CoV-2 response. SARS-CoV-2 specificity was not confirmed for the second-wave clones peaking on day 37. Clones contracting from day 15 to 85 had balanced CD4/CD8 phenotypes, while a second wave expanding from day 15 to 37 was biased towards CD4+.

Ficoll-Paque density gradient centrifugation was used to isolate PBMCs. The sequencing machine was an Illumina NovaSeq 6000. cDNA libraries for TCRalpha and TCRbeta were prepared by 5'RACE using constant-segment primers, with sample barcodes and unique molecular identifiers added. Trizol reagent was used to extract RNA from every sample. The libraries were amplified in two PCR steps, and the second step added a second sample barcode and Illumina TruSeq adapters. Sequencing of libraries was performed on an Illumina NovaSeq with 2 x 150 bp paired-end reads. As for the authors' bioinformatics: With migec v1.2.7, reads were demultiplexed and then collapsed into UMI-guided consensus sequences. Using mixcr v2.1.11, UMI consensuses were aligned to TRA and TRB V and J templates and then assembled into clonotypes. Clonotypes were classified as expanded or contracted when called significant by both edgeR and NoisET, with noise models trained on biological replicates. For edgeR calls, a false discovery rate-adjusted p below 0.01 and a log2 fold-change threshold of 1 were applied. As an exploratory analysis of dynamics, max-normalized trajectories of the 1000 most abundant clonotypes were examined by PCA with hierarchical clustering. The CD4 or CD8 phenotype of responding clones was assigned using the separately sequenced CD4+ and CD8+ repertoires. TCRdb ran its own pipeline on the public reads, namely fastp trimming at Q25 and MiXCR clone calling, and kept in-frame beta chains. Merged by CDR3 protein, the rows form single entries marked with the most common genes and DNA. What appears here as the V and J calls and clone size reflects TCRdb's work, not the paper's. The sample table records 380,000 or so distinct CDR3 sequences; 14% of these occur just once. The ten most abundant clones make up about 20% of the sample.

From the cysteine up to the phenylalanine, the CDR3 has a length of 15 residues. Solely the CDR3 DNA is kept, with 45 bases framed from the first base. The germline V gene encodes CDR1 SGHTA and CDR2 FQGNSA. V is pared back by 4 bases and J by 9 bases, with 16 bases lying between the germline termini. The TCR sequence derives from a man between 18 and 29 years old who had mild COVID-19 (a few samples of this study predate the infection). The sample titles of this study are shuffled in the database, so cell type and time point are left out; the donor was told from shared clones. Sequencing was done on a sample of PBMCs or a T cell subset sorted from them (not recorded which). This receptor chain uses TRBV7-2 and TRBJ1-6; the D region possibly corresponds to TRBD1 (6 bases align). The DNA is TGTGCCAGCAGCTCGTACACAGGGATGGCTTCACCCCTCCACTTT. It specifies CASSSYTGMASPLHF.